This T cell receptor (beta chain) emerged from a study of CD8 T cells in ankylosing spondylitis. Study-wide findings and caveats: It appeared that ankylosing spondylitis blood was characterized by a TCR beta motif of fewer than ten highly homologous variants.

Generation of TCR beta libraries employed quantitative 5'-RACE incorporating molecular barcodes. TCRdb recomputed calls from the 5' RACE reads with MiXCR, one row per CDR3 protein. Here the sample spans about 64,000 distinct CDR3 sequences, about 6.2% being singletons. This clonotype was seen repeatedly, ten times or more. Antigen specificity is unknown. The V end lost 2 bases, the J end lost 3 bases, and 8 bases lay between the germline ends. The CDR3 is made up of 12 amino acids. Germline CDR1 and CDR2: SQVTM and ANQGSEA. This clonotype was sampled from a male donor with ankylosing spondylitis. Sequenced material: synovial fluid, either unsorted or a sorted T cell fraction (not recorded which). This sequence joins TRBV29-1 and TRBJ2-7; TRBD1 might be the D (5 bases). The CDR3 DNA follows: TGCAGCGTTGAACAGGGCGGCTACGAGCAGTACTTC. This gives the protein CSVEQGGYEQYF.